The next 29 T cell receptor beta chains were all read from a single sample in a study of blood T cell repertoires in COVID-19. Clones were sequenced by immunoSEQ multiplex PCR, and TCRdb holds only the in-frame ones, with some missing. Of 250,000 or so clones in the sample, less than 90% were seen once. The specimen was peripheral blood. These receptor sequences come from a man in his 60s with acute or convalescent COVID-19.

The gene calls are TRBV5-1 and TRBJ2-6; tentative D call: TRBD2 (5 bases). Trimming shortened V by 3 bases and J by 0 bases, and 13 bases separated the two germline ends. The CDR3 consists of 17 residues. Germline V lookup: CDR1 SGHRS, CDR2 YFSETQ. For the CDR3, the DNA is TGCGCCAGCAGCTACCAAGTCGGGGTCTCTGGGGCCAACGTCCTGACTTTC. The encoded protein is CASSYQVGVSGANVLTF. The full variable domain, in which reference TRBV5-1 and TRBJ2-6 provide the parts outside the CDR3, is KAGVTQTPRYLIKTRGQQVTLSCSPISGHRSVSWYQQTPGQGLQFLFEYFSETQRNKGNFPGRFSGRQFSNSRSEMNVSTLELGDSALYLCASSYQVGVSGANVLTFGAGSRLTVL.

V gene TRBV20-1 combines with J gene TRBJ2-3, with 9 positions matching TRBD2. Germline V lookup: CDR1 DFQATT, CDR2 SNEGSKA (reference sequence). Germline trimming cut 3 bases from V and 4 bases from J; bases unmatched to any gene: 8. The CDR3 length is 15 residues. This CDR3 is CSASLAGFLADTQYF. Here the CDR3 DNA reads TGCAGTGCTAGTCTAGCGGGGTTTTTAGCAGATACGCAGTATTTT.

V and J are TRBV10-3 and TRBJ1-2; weak D call: TRBD1 (5 bases). There are 15 residues in the CDR3. Germline CDR1 is ENHRY and CDR2 is SYGVKD. V was clipped by 0 bases and J by 3 bases, with 11 bases between them. Here the CDR3 reads CAISESGRGHYGYTF. The CDR3 DNA is TGTGCCATCAGTGAGTCGGGGAGGGGACACTATGGCTACACCTTC.

The chain links TRBV28 to TRBJ1-5; 10 bases are a match to TRBD1. The germline V gene has CDR1 MDHEN and CDR2 SYDVKM. The CDR3 extends over 18 amino acids. J gave up 0 bases and V 6 bases, and 11 bases lay outside the gene matches. This CDR3 reads CASSAGTGVGYSNQPQHF. The CDR3 DNA reads TGTGCCAGCAGCGCCGGGACAGGGGTTGGTTATAGCAATCAGCCCCAGCATTTT.

The chain couples TRBV7-9 to TRBJ1-4; possibly TRBD1 for D (6 bases). V was trimmed by 1 base and J by 7 bases, leaving 25 bases between them. Germline CDR1 reads SEHNR; CDR2 reads FQNEAQ (reference sequence). CDR3 length: 19 amino acids. CDR3 nucleotide sequence: TGTGCCAGCAGCTTAGGCAGGAAACAGGGAGGGCCTGGACCTGAAAAACTGTTTTTT. Translation: CASSLGRKQGGPGPEKLFF. Drawing the rest from reference TRBV7-9 and TRBJ1-4, the complete variable domain is DTGVSQNPRHKITKRGQNVTFRCDPISEHNRLYWYRQTLGQGPEFLTYFQNEAQLEKSRLLSDRFSAERPKGSFSTLEIQRTEQGDSAMYLCASSLGRKQGGPGPEKLFFGSGTQLSVL.

This chain joins TRBV11-1 and TRBJ2-2; 8 bases agree with TRBD1. The CDR3 length is 16 residues. Germline V lookup: CDR1 SGHAT, CDR2 FQDESV (reference sequence). The V gene end was trimmed by 2 bases and the J gene end by 4 bases; junction bases not matched to a gene: 6. The CDR3 DNA follows: TGTGCCAGCAGCTTACGGCAGGGGGCGTTCACCGGGGAGCTGTTTTTT. It translates to CASSLRQGAFTGELFF. Using reference TRBV11-1 and TRBJ2-2 for the parts outside the CDR3, the full variable domain is EAEVAQSPRYKITEKSQAVAFWCDPISGHATLYWYRQILGQGPELLVQFQDESVVDDSQLPKDRFSAERLKGVDSTLKIQPAELGDSAMYLCASSLRQGAFTGELFFGEGSRLTVL.

The chain uses TRBV28 and TRBJ1-1; D gene unclear. The germline V and J ends were trimmed by 6 bases and 6 bases, with 8 bases remaining between them. The CDR3 is made up of 11 amino acids. Germline CDR1 MDHEN, CDR2 SYDVKM. The chain's CDR3 is CASSGVPEAFF. DNA for the CDR3: TGTGCCAGCAGCGGTGTGCCTGAAGCTTTCTTT. The whole variable domain, remainder taken from reference TRBV28 and TRBJ1-1, is DVKVTQSSRYLVKRTGEKVFLECVQDMDHENMFWYRQDPGLGLRLIYFSYDVKMKEKGDIPEGYSVSREKKERFSLILESASTNQTSMYLCASSGVPEAFFGQGTRLTVV.

The chain couples TRBV28 to TRBJ2-7; 8 nucleotides match TRBD2. Germline values: CDR1 MDHEN, CDR2 SYDVKM. V gave up 5 bases and J gave up 2 bases; unmatched junction bases: 5. The CDR3 has 14 amino acids. CDR3 in DNA: TGTGCCAGCAGTCCGGGGGGGATTCCCTACGAGCAGTACTTC. It yields the protein CASSPGGIPYEQYF.

DNA of the CDR3: TGTGCCAGCAGCCGAGGGACATTTTATGGCTACACCTTC. Residues: CASSRGTFYGYTF. The chain combines TRBV11-3 with TRBJ1-2; tentative D call: TRBD1 (6 bases). The V end was cut by 5 bases, the J end by 5 bases, with 12 bases between. Germline CDR1 SGHNT, CDR2 YENEEA. The CDR3 runs to 13 residues.

V gene TRBV4-3 combines with J gene TRBJ2-1; TRBD2 is a possible D gene (6 bases). Germline-derived CDR1 and CDR2 are LGHNA and YSLEER. V was clipped by 4 bases and J by 10 bases, with 14 bases between them. The length of the CDR3 is 13 residues. CDR3 sequence: CASSRGEVLEQFF. The CDR3 coding sequence is TGCGCCAGCAGCCGGGGGGAAGTGTTGGAGCAGTTCTTC.

The gene calls are TRBV6-6 and TRBJ2-6; 8 bases map to TRBD2. The CDR3 loop spans 17 amino acids. V lost 5 bases and J lost 0; bases outside the gene matches: 6. Germline V gene lookup returns CDR1 MNHNY and CDR2 SVGAGI (reference sequence). The CDR3 DNA reads TGTGCCAGCAGTCGGGGGGGGCCAAACTCTGGGGCCAACGTCCTGACTTTC. Translated: CASSRGGPNSGANVLTF.

J is TRBJ2-5 and V is TRBV6-5; D might be TRBD1 (5 bases). Germline V gene sequence: CDR1 MNHEY, CDR2 SVGAGI. Trimming pared 6 bases from V and 4 bases from J, leaving 9 bases between. The CDR3 runs 12 residues. For the CDR3, the DNA is TGTGCCAGCAGCATGGGGCGAGAGACCCAGTACTTC. Amino acids: CASSMGRETQYF.

The chain joins TRBV6-6 to TRBJ2-7; 8 positions agree with TRBD1. Germline V CDR1 and CDR2: MNHNY, SVGAGI (reference sequence). V dropped 7 bases and J dropped 3; count of bases not matched to a gene: 8. The CDR3 is 14 residues long. The CDR3 DNA is TGTGCCAGCAAGGGGACAGGAGGAAACTACGAGCAGTACTTC. Translated: CASKGTGGNYEQYF.

This clone appeared a few times. The chain has TRBV24-1 and TRBJ2-2; 7 bases align to TRBD2. The CDR3 has 13 amino acids. Per germline, CDR1 KGHDR and CDR2 SFDVKD. Trimming cost V 9 bases and J 5 bases; bases outside gene matches: 5. CDR3 sequence: CATRVGGTGELFF. The DNA of the CDR3 is TGTGCCACCCGCGTGGGGGGGACCGGGGAGCTGTTTTTT.

The chain joins TRBV29-1 to TRBJ2-3; 13 nucleotides agree with TRBD2. The CDR3 runs to 15 residues. The V segment lost 5 bases and the J segment 6 bases; nucleotides outside the gene matches: 8. Germline-derived CDR1 and CDR2 are SQVTM and ANQGSEA. In DNA, the CDR3 is TGCAGCGTTCTCACGGGACTAGCGGGAATGGATACGCAGTATTTT. Translation gives CSVLTGLAGMDTQYF.

The CDR3 sequence is CASSEEASGTLTGELFF. The CDR3 DNA reads TGTGCCAGCAGTGAGGAGGCTAGCGGGACCCTCACCGGGGAGCTGTTTTTT. The V gene is TRBV2, the J gene TRBJ2-2; 9 nucleotides agree with TRBD2. CDR1 SNHLY and CDR2 FYNNEI come from the germline V gene. The junction had 9 bases not matched to a gene; V was cut back by 3 bases and J by 4 bases. The CDR3 covers 17 residues.

The genes are TRBV12-5 and TRBJ1-2; TRBD1 matches 8 bases. This CDR3 has 15 amino acids. Germline values: CDR1 LGHNT, CDR2 FRNRAP. J was trimmed by 2 bases and V by 7 bases; bases with no gene match: 9. The CDR3 DNA follows: TGTGCTAGTGCCCTGTCGGGGACAGGAAACTATGGCTACACCTTC. Translation: CASALSGTGNYGYTF. Variable domain in full (rest from reference TRBV12-5 and TRBJ1-2): DARVTQTPRHKVTEMGQEVTMRCQPILGHNTVFWYRQTMMQGLELLAYFRNRAPLDDSGMPKDRFSAEMPDATLATLKIQPSEPRDSAVYFCASALSGTGNYGYTFGSGTRLTVV.

In its sample, this clone was seen a few times. This chain links TRBV7-9 with TRBJ2-1; D may be TRBD2 (6 bases). Germline CDR1 is SEHNR and CDR2 is FQNEAQ (reference sequence). The CDR3 is 14 residues long. The germline V and J ends were trimmed by 5 bases and 15 bases, with 23 bases remaining between them. The CDR3 sequence: CASSPTRTIGLRFF. As DNA, the CDR3 is TGTGCCAGCAGCCCTACCCGGACTATTGGATTAAGGTTCTTC.

The rearrangement joins TRBV5-1 to TRBJ2-1; 8 nucleotides align to TRBD1. V gave up 4 bases and J gave up 10 bases; unmatched junction bases: 10. The CDR3 totals 14 residues. Germline CDR1 and CDR2: SGHRS and YFSETQ. DNA for the CDR3: TGCGCCAGCAGCCTCGGACAGGGCCTGGGAGAGCAGTTCTTC. This encodes CASSLGQGLGEQFF.

The chain combines TRBV4-1 with TRBJ2-1; possible D gene TRBD2, 6 bases. Per the germline V gene, CDR1 is MGHRA and CDR2 is YSYEKL. CDR3 length: 17 amino acids. V lost 0 bases, J lost 0 bases, and 12 bases lay in between. The CDR3 nucleotides read TGCGCCAGCAGCCAAGATAGGGCGGGACTCTCCTACAATGAGCAGTTCTTC. It translates to CASSQDRAGLSYNEQFF.

The rearrangement links TRBV18 to TRBJ1-4; 8 bases are shared with TRBD1. Germline V lookup: CDR1 KGHSH, CDR2 LQKENI. V was clipped by 3 bases and J by 3 bases; unmatched bases: 9. The CDR3 is made up of 17 amino acids. CDR3 region: CASSPVPGQVSNEKLFF. The CDR3 nucleotides are TGTGCCAGCTCACCCGTCCCGGGACAGGTGTCTAATGAAAAACTGTTTTTT. The entire variable domain, with the rest obtained from reference TRBV18 and TRBJ1-4, is as follows: NAGVMQNPRHLVRRRGQEARLRCSPMKGHSHVYWYRQLPEEGLKFMVYLQKENIIDESGMPKERFSAEFPKEGPSILRIQQVVRGDSAAYFCASSPVPGQVSNEKLFFGSGTQLSVL.

The chain couples TRBV11-2 to TRBJ2-2; tentative D call: TRBD1 (5 bases). The CDR3 sequence is 16 residues long. Deletions cut 3 bases from V and 4 bases from J, with 15 bases between. CDR1 is SGHAT and CDR2 is FQNNGV in the germline V gene. The CDR3 bases are TGTGCCAGCAGCTTCCGGTGGGCAGGGCGCACCGGGGAGCTGTTTTTT. Its translation is CASSFRWAGRTGELFF.

V and J are TRBV28 and TRBJ1-2; 7 positions agree with TRBD1. Germline loops: CDR1 MDHEN, CDR2 SYDVKM. The J segment lost 4 bases and the V segment lost 2 bases, leaving 7 bases of the junction unmatched. This CDR3 is built from 15 residues. The CDR3 sequence is CASSLNDRVAYGYTF. The DNA for the CDR3 is TGTGCCAGCAGTTTAAACGACAGGGTAGCCTATGGCTACACCTTC.

The chain has TRBV5-1 and TRBJ2-7; D not resolved. V gave up 0 bases and J gave up 4 bases, with 11 bases separating them. CDR3 length: 14 residues. Germline assignment: CDR1 SGHRS and CDR2 YFSETQ. CDR3 nucleotides: TGCGCCAGCAGCTTGGACCTGCGAGCTTACGAGCAGTACTTC. The encoded protein is CASSLDLRAYEQYF.

V is TRBV7-9 and J is TRBJ2-6; TRBD2 aligns across 14 bases. The CDR3 length is 18 residues. V shed 5 bases and J 4 bases; nucleotides not matched to a gene: 7. Germline lookup yields CDR1 SEHNR and CDR2 FQNEAQ (reference sequence). CDR3 protein: CASSAGLAGVGGANVLTF. DNA for the CDR3: TGTGCCAGCAGCGCGGGACTAGCGGGAGTGGGAGGGGCCAACGTCCTGACTTTC.

This clone was observed a single time. A read error may produce the germline difference seen at one junction end. Other DNA variants within this sample encode the same CDR3. This rearrangement joins TRBV5-5 to TRBJ1-5, with D possibly TRBD1 on 6 matching bases. Germline loops: CDR1 SGHKS, CDR2 YYEKEE (reference sequence). This CDR3 comprises 17 residues. The CDR3 DNA is TGTGCCAGCAGCTTGGGACATATGGGACAAATTAGCCAGCCTCAGCATTTT. As protein: CASSLGHMGQISQPQHF.

The CDR3 here is CASMADATYEQYF. The CDR3 nucleotides read TGTGCCAGCATGGCTGATGCAACCTACGAGCAGTACTTC. This chain uses TRBV6-5 with TRBJ2-7; D gene ambiguous. Trimming pared 7 bases from V and 2 bases from J, leaving 12 bases between. The CDR3 runs 13 residues. The germline gives CDR1 MNHEY, CDR2 SVGAGI.

The J gene is TRBJ2-7, the V gene TRBV5-1; D perhaps matches TRBD1 (5 bases). Trimming stripped 4 bases from V and 3 bases from J, with 20 bases between. Germline V gives CDR1 SGHRS, CDR2 YFSETQ. This CDR3 region has 16 residues. CDR3 nucleotides: TGCGCCAGCAGCCTCTCCCCTCAGGGTTCGAACTACGAGCAGTACTTC. It specifies CASSLSPQGSNYEQYF. The full variable domain, rest sourced from reference TRBV5-1 and TRBJ2-7, is KAGVTQTPRYLIKTRGQQVTLSCSPISGHRSVSWYQQTPGQGLQFLFEYFSETQRNKGNFPGRFSGRQFSNSRSEMNVSTLELGDSALYLCASSLSPQGSNYEQYFGPGTRLTVT.

V and J are TRBV5-1 and TRBJ2-2, with 7 bases aligning to TRBD1. The length of the CDR3 is 16 residues. With V trimmed by 0 bases and J by 4 bases, 6 bases remained unmatched. CDR1 SGHRS and CDR2 YFSETQ come from the germline V gene. CDR3 amino acids: CASSLAQGQTTGELFF. CDR3 sequence (DNA): TGCGCCAGCAGCTTGGCCCAGGGACAGACCACCGGGGAGCTGTTTTTT.